Presented here are 26 T cell receptor beta chains from one specimen sequenced in a study of T cells after yellow fever vaccination. TCRdb independently ran MiXCR on the 5' RACE reads; one entry per CDR3 protein. The sample shows hundreds of thousands of distinct CDR3 sequences, roughly an eighth of them seen only once. Specimen: PBMCs, collected on the day of the yellow fever booster vaccination. Receptors were obtained from a man in his thirties or forties who received the YFV17D yellow fever vaccine.

In its sample, this clonotype was seen a few times. The chain carries TRBV7-2 and TRBJ1-1; 8 bases match TRBD1. CDR1 SGHTA and CDR2 FQGNSA come from the germline V gene. Trimming at V came to 4 bases and at J to 5 bases, leaving 6 bases not matched to a gene. CDR3 length equals 14 residues. The CDR3 region has the DNA TGTGCCAGCAGCTCAGGACAGGGTTGGACTGAAGCTTTCTTT. It specifies CASSSGQGWTEAFF.

There are a few counts of this clonotype. This chain connects TRBV12-5 to TRBJ2-1, with 9 bases lining up with TRBD2. V lost 5 bases and J lost 3; bases outside the gene matches: 5. CDR3 length equals 15 residues. From germline, CDR1 is LGHNT and CDR2 FRNRAP. In DNA, the CDR3 is TGTGCTAGTGGTACGGGACTAGCTCGCTACAATGAGCAGTTCTTC. Protein: CASGTGLARYNEQFF.

This clonotype was detected only a few times. The chain employs TRBV20-1 and TRBJ2-7, with D possibly matching TRBD2 (6 bases). The CDR3 is 14 amino acids. Germline V gene sequence: CDR1 DFQATT, CDR2 SNEGSKA (reference sequence). The V gene lost 6 bases and the J gene lost 2 bases, with 17 bases spanning the gap. This CDR3 reads CSATSSGSPYEQYF. The CDR3 bases are TGCAGTGCGACCTCGAGCGGGTCCCCCTACGAGCAGTACTTC.

This clonotype was observed a few times. J is TRBJ1-2 and V is TRBV20-1; no definite D call. Deletions cut 1 base from V and 4 bases from J, with 10 bases between. Germline V gene lookup returns CDR1 DFQATT and CDR2 SNEGSKA (reference sequence). The CDR3 is made up of 13 amino acids. The CDR3 nucleotides read TGCAGTGCTAGAGTGCCAACCCTCTATGGCTACACCTTC. Translating it yields CSARVPTLYGYTF.

The chain combines TRBV5-1 with TRBJ2-1, with D unresolved. V was clipped by 4 bases and J by 0 bases, with 14 bases between them. The CDR3 covers 16 residues. Germline V gene data show CDR1 as SGHRS and CDR2 as YFSETQ. The CDR3 nucleotides read TGCGCCAGCAGCGTACTCCCACAGAGCTCCTACAATGAGCAGTTCTTC. Translated, it gives CASSVLPQSSYNEQFF.

The CDR3 here is CASSLSSESGQYF. The CDR3 DNA follows: TGTGCCAGCAGTTTATCTAGCGAGAGCGGGCAGTACTTC. J is TRBJ2-7 and V is TRBV27; a possible D gene is TRBD2 (5 bases). CDR1 MNHEY and CDR2 SMNVEV come from the germline V gene (reference sequence). The CDR3 spans 13 residues. V lost 0 bases and J 9 bases, leaving 12 bases between the germline ends.

The chain carries TRBV6-6 and TRBJ2-3; no firm D call. This CDR3 is 13 amino acids long. V was shortened by 11 bases and J by 3 bases, with 15 bases between the two germline ends. The V gene's germline CDR1 is MNHNY and CDR2 SVGAGI (reference sequence). The CDR3, as DNA: TGTGCCGTCGGCGGAAAAAGGACAGATACGCAGTATTTT. This gives the protein CAVGGKRTDTQYF.

This clonotype was counted between two and nine times. The rearrangement uses TRBV9 and TRBJ2-5; D may be TRBD2 (7 bases). The CDR3 is 15 amino acids. CDR1 and CDR2 from the germline V gene are SGDLS and YYNGEE. The V gene lost 3 bases and the J gene lost 3 bases, with 15 bases spanning the gap. CDR3 nucleotide sequence: TGTGCCAGCAGCGGGGGCGGGGGCGGAAAAGAGACCCAGTACTTC. Encoded protein: CASSGGGGGKETQYF.

V gene TRBV7-7 combines with J gene TRBJ2-7; D unresolved. The CDR3 totals 19 residues. Trimming shortened V by 6 bases and J by 0 bases, and 27 bases separated the two germline ends. Per germline, CDR1 SSHAT and CDR2 FNYEAQ (reference sequence). The CDR3 protein is CASSIEGSSLSPFSYEQYF. The CDR3 region has the DNA TGTGCCAGCAGTATAGAAGGGTCTAGTTTATCTCCTTTCTCCTACGAGCAGTACTTC. Full variable domain (outside the CDR3, taken from reference TRBV7-7 and TRBJ2-7): GAGVSQSPRYKVTKRGQDVTLRCDPISSHATLYWYQQALGQGPEFLTYFNYEAQPDKSGLPSDRFSAERPEGSISTLTIQRTEQRDSAMYRCASSIEGSSLSPFSYEQYFGPGTRLTVT.

In its sample, this clonotype was seen a few times. The rearrangement joins TRBV4-2 to TRBJ2-3; 8 bases map to TRBD1. Trimming removed 4 bases from V and 5 bases from J; junction bases left unmatched: 14. The CDR3 is made up of 17 amino acids. CDR1 is LGHNA, CDR2 YNFKEQ, per germline. This chain's CDR3 is CASSPWGERGQGDTQYF. The CDR3 bases are TGTGCCAGCAGCCCCTGGGGGGAGCGAGGACAGGGAGATACGCAGTATTTT.

CDR3 loop: CASSRYSGDYEQYF. CDR3 coding DNA: TGTGCCAGCAGTCGCTACAGCGGGGACTACGAGCAGTACTTC. The rearrangement joins TRBV6-1 to TRBJ2-7, with 7 bases that match TRBD2. With 5 bases clipped from V and 3 bases from J, the junction kept 7 bases outside the gene matches. The germline V gene encodes CDR1 MNHNS and CDR2 SASEGT. The CDR3 has 14 amino acids.

This chain links TRBV15 with TRBJ1-2, with D unclear. CDR3 length: 13 amino acids. Germline V gene sequence: CDR1 LNHNV, CDR2 YYDKDF (reference sequence). The V end lost 2 bases, the J end lost 8 bases, and 12 bases lay between the germline ends. The CDR3 protein is CATSRSLSEGYTF. DNA of the CDR3: TGTGCCACCAGCAGATCGTTATCGGAAGGCTACACCTTC.

This clonotype was seen a handful of times. The chain is built from TRBV7-9 and TRBJ2-1, with a tentative D call TRBD2 (5 bases). Germline V gene sequence: CDR1 SEHNR, CDR2 FQNEAQ (reference sequence). CDR3 size: 12 residues. V lost 1 base and J 10 bases, leaving 8 bases between the germline ends. The CDR3 protein is CASSLVEREQFF. In nucleotides, the CDR3 is TGTGCCAGCAGCTTAGTAGAGCGGGAGCAGTTCTTC.

V usage is TRBV7-9 and J usage is TRBJ2-1; weak D call: TRBD1 (5 bases). Germline values: CDR1 SEHNR, CDR2 FQNEAQ (reference sequence). The CDR3 has 15 amino acids. V lost 7 bases and J 0 bases, leaving 13 bases between the germline ends. This CDR3 reads CASIQQESSYNEQFF. Written as DNA, the CDR3 is TGTGCCAGCATCCAACAGGAGAGCTCCTACAATGAGCAGTTCTTC.

This clonotype was found many times. CDR3 sequence: CASSLALLEETQYF. For the CDR3, the DNA is TGTGCCAGCAGCTTAGCGCTTTTAGAAGAGACCCAGTACTTC. The chain combines TRBV7-2 with TRBJ2-5; D uncertain. The germline V gene encodes CDR1 SGHTA and CDR2 FQGNSA. This CDR3 contains 14 residues. The V gene lost 0 bases and the J gene lost 3 bases, with 8 bases spanning the gap.

This clonotype was counted a single time. The CDR3: CASSQDVRNEQYF. CDR3 sequence (DNA): TGCGCCAGCAGCCAAGACGTTAGGAACGAGCAGTACTTC. This chain uses TRBV4-3 with TRBJ2-7; D uncertain. The V end lost 0 bases, the J end lost 5 bases, and 8 bases lay between the germline ends. CDR3 length: 13 amino acids. Germline CDR1 LGHNA, CDR2 YSLEER.

The chain joins TRBV6-5 to TRBJ2-6; 7 bases agree with TRBD2. CDR3 length: 18 amino acids. Germline values: CDR1 MNHEY, CDR2 SVGAGI. J was trimmed by 0 bases and V by 4 bases; bases with no gene match: 9. CDR3 nucleotides: TGTGCCAGCAGTTTCCTGACTAGCTCTAGCTCTGGGGCCAACGTCCTGACTTTC. The encoded protein is CASSFLTSSSSGANVLTF.

This clonotype was seen more than once but under ten times. The chain carries TRBV12-3 or TRBV12-4 and TRBJ2-2, with 8 positions matching TRBD2. Trimming cost V 5 bases and J 5 bases; bases outside gene matches: 16. This CDR3 has 18 residues. Here the CDR3 reads CASSRTLPGLGGTGELFF. For the CDR3, the DNA is TGTGCCAGCAGTCGAACCCTACCGGGACTAGGGGGGACCGGGGAGCTGTTTTTT.

This clonotype was found a few times. The chain employs TRBV10-3 and TRBJ2-7, with TRBD1 matching 7 bases. This CDR3 region has 14 residues. The V and J ends lost 6 bases and 0 bases, in that order; junction bases with no gene match: 5. Germline values: CDR1 ENHRY, CDR2 SYGVKD. CDR3 DNA: TGTGCCATCAGCCGGGACAGCTACTCCTACGAGCAGTACTTC. Its protein is CAISRDSYSYEQYF.

This clonotype was seen a few times. This chain links TRBV20-1 with TRBJ1-2; 11 nucleotides align to TRBD1. V was pared by 0 bases and J by 8 bases, with 14 bases of the junction left unmatched. Germline V gene data show CDR1 as DFQATT and CDR2 as SNEGSKA (reference sequence). This CDR3 contains 17 residues. This chain's CDR3 is CSARDPGQGVGADGYTF. As DNA, the CDR3 is TGCAGTGCTAGAGATCCGGGACAGGGGGTTGGGGCTGACGGCTACACCTTC.

The chain recombines TRBV3-1 with TRBJ2-5; 8 bases agree with TRBD2. V shed 1 base, J shed 6 bases, and the junction held 16 bases outside the gene matches. CDR3 length: 18 residues. Germline lookup yields CDR1 LGHDT and CDR2 YNNKEL (reference sequence). CDR3 in DNA: TGTGCCAGCAGCCAAGCTTCCGCGTCGGGACTAGTCATGAAGACCCAGTACTTC. It specifies CASSQASASGLVMKTQYF.

V and J are TRBV5-5 and TRBJ2-7, with 12 bases identical to TRBD1. V trimming: 5 bases; J trimming: 3 bases; junction bases outside the gene matches: 12. The germline V gene has CDR1 SGHKS and CDR2 YYEKEE (reference sequence). The CDR3 is made up of 17 amino acids. For the CDR3, the DNA is TGTGCCAGCAGATCCGGGACAGGGGGCGCGGGGGGCTACGAGCAGTACTTC. Translating gives CASRSGTGGAGGYEQYF. Combining the CDR3 with reference TRBV5-5 and TRBJ2-7 gives the whole variable domain DAGVTQSPTHLIKTRGQQVTLRCSPISGHKSVSWYQQVLGQGPQFIFQYYEKEERGRGNFPDRFSARQFPNYSSELNVNALLLGDSALYLCASRSGTGGAGGYEQYFGPGTRLTVT.

This chain's CDR3 is CASGPAGITGANVLTF. Written as DNA, the CDR3 is TGCGCCAGCGGCCCAGCAGGAATAACTGGGGCCAACGTCCTGACTTTC. The rearrangement uses TRBV10-1 and TRBJ2-6; D uncertain. V lost 8 bases and J lost 2, with 16 bases in between. Germline V lookup: CDR1 WNHNN, CDR2 SYGVQD (reference sequence). The CDR3 is 16 residues long.

This clonotype was seen a few times. The chain couples TRBV7-9 to TRBJ1-2; D is unresolved. Between the trimmed V and J ends, which lost 1 base and 0 bases, there was a span of 6 bases. The germline gives CDR1 SEHNR, CDR2 FQNEAQ (reference sequence). The CDR3 loop spans 14 amino acids. CDR3 region: CASSLGPSNYGYTF. The CDR3 nucleotides read TGTGCCAGCAGCTTAGGGCCTTCTAACTATGGCTACACCTTC.

There are a few counts of this clonotype. V gene TRBV5-1 combines with J gene TRBJ2-7, with 7 bases matching TRBD1. The CDR3 has 14 amino acids. The germline V gene encodes CDR1 SGHRS and CDR2 YFSETQ. The V gene end was trimmed by 3 bases and the J gene end by 2 bases; junction bases not matched to a gene: 5. CDR3 amino acids: CASSWGTDAYEQYF. CDR3 sequence (DNA): TGCGCCAGCAGCTGGGGGACAGACGCCTACGAGCAGTACTTC. Looking up the rest from reference TRBV5-1 and TRBJ2-7 gives the full variable domain: KAGVTQTPRYLIKTRGQQVTLSCSPISGHRSVSWYQQTPGQGLQFLFEYFSETQRNKGNFPGRFSGRQFSNSRSEMNVSTLELGDSALYLCASSWGTDAYEQYFGPGTRLTVT.

This clonotype was picked up a small number of times. The V gene is TRBV24-1, the J gene TRBJ2-3; D tentatively reads TRBD1 or TRBD2 (5 bases each). V was pared by 3 bases and J by 0 bases, with 9 bases between. From germline, CDR1 is KGHDR and CDR2 SFDVKD. There are 15 residues in the CDR3. CDR3 residues: CATSDHRDSTDTQYF. CDR3 sequence (DNA): TGTGCCACCAGTGATCACCGGGACAGCACAGATACGCAGTATTTT.